This T cell receptor beta chain comes out of a study of T cell clones after liver transplantation. This CDR3 spans 14 amino acids. Germline CDR1 LNHDA, CDR2 SQIVND (reference sequence). V was pared by 4 bases and J by 6 bases, with 2 bases of the junction left unmatched. The method was immunoSEQ multiplex PCR; TCRdb's version includes in-frame clones alone and lacks a portion of them. The table records 7,000 to 8,000 clones, around 80% of them present only once. The rearrangement links TRBV19 to TRBJ2-2; 10 bases are a match to TRBD2. This TCR was recovered from a human donor who received a liver transplant. The source was CD8+ T cells from blood, collected before liver transplant. CDR3 residues: CASSKSGGAGELFF. The CDR3 coding sequence is TGTGCCAGTAGTAAAAGCGGGGGGGCCGGGGAGCTGTTTTTT.